The 18 T cell receptor beta chains listed next were all sequenced from one sample in a study of shared clonotypes between healthy human individuals. TCRdb's copy holds only in-frame clones and misses some; the assay was immunoSEQ multiplex PCR. The sample shows roughly 2.4 million clones, 95% of them seen only once. The sequenced sample consisted of naive CD4+ T cells sorted from blood. Documented subset: CD45RA+ positively selected. These receptor sequences come from a man between 18 and 29 years old in good health.

The genes are TRBV28 and TRBJ1-2; 7 bases fit TRBD1. The CDR3 is 14 residues long. Germline loops: CDR1 MDHEN, CDR2 SYDVKM. Trimming at V came to 6 bases and at J to 6 bases, leaving 10 bases not matched to a gene. The CDR3 nucleotides are TGTGCCAGCAGGCCAACAGGGGCGCCACATGGCTACACCTTC. Translating it yields CASRPTGAPHGYTF.

This chain joins TRBV28 and TRBJ1-3; 8 bases agree with TRBD1. The V gene's germline CDR1 is MDHEN and CDR2 SYDVKM. J gave up 2 bases and V 3 bases, and 3 bases lay outside the gene matches. There are 15 residues in the CDR3. In DNA, the CDR3 is TGTGCCAGCAGTTTTGCGGACAGGGCTGGAAACACCATATATTTT. Translated, it gives CASSFADRAGNTIYF.

The chain uses TRBV6-1 and TRBJ2-2; D unresolved. This CDR3 spans 12 amino acids. The V gene lost 7 bases and the J gene lost 5 bases, with 8 bases spanning the gap. Germline V gene data show CDR1 as MNHNS and CDR2 as SASEGT. The CDR3 DNA sequence: TGTGCCAGCACCGTATTTACCGGGGAGCTGTTTTTT. Protein: CASTVFTGELFF.

This chain links TRBV5-4 with TRBJ2-7, with no clear D. Germline V gene sequence: CDR1 SGHNT, CDR2 YYREEE (reference sequence). V gave up 4 bases and J gave up 5 bases, with 13 bases separating them. The CDR3 runs 13 residues. CDR3 residues: CASSRPGRDEQYF. CDR3 DNA sequence: TGTGCCAGCAGCCGTCCGGGCCGGGACGAGCAGTACTTC.

The chain joins TRBV30 to TRBJ2-1; no clear D gene. Germline CDR1 and CDR2: GTSNPN and SVGIG (reference sequence). The CDR3 length is 15 residues. Deletions cut 3 bases from V and 5 bases from J, with 17 bases between. CDR3 sequence reads: CAWSVTLFRHNEQFF. For the CDR3, the DNA is TGTGCCTGGAGCGTCACACTTTTTAGACACAATGAGCAGTTCTTC.

V and J are TRBV7-2 and TRBJ1-2; 7 nucleotides line up with TRBD1. The germline CDR1 and CDR2 sequences are SGHTA and FQGNSA. V lost 4 bases and J lost 7; bases outside the gene matches: 9. This CDR3 region has 14 residues. DNA of the CDR3: TGTGCCAGCAGCTCCGCGACAGGGAGCGGTGGCTACACCTTC. Translated, it gives CASSSATGSGGYTF.

The chain is built from TRBV9 and TRBJ1-3; D uncertain. V lost 4 bases to trimming and J lost 1 base, with 9 bases between them. The germline gives CDR1 SGDLS, CDR2 YYNGEE. CDR3 size: 14 residues. Here the CDR3 DNA reads TGTGCCAGCAGCCCCCAGGTTTCTGGAAACACCATATATTTT. This sequence encodes CASSPQVSGNTIYF.

V and J are TRBV6-5 and TRBJ2-7; 7 bases map to TRBD2. V shed 6 bases and J 4 bases; nucleotides not matched to a gene: 9. Germline V gene lookup returns CDR1 MNHEY and CDR2 SVGAGI. The CDR3 totals 14 residues. This CDR3 reads CASRATWGGYEQYF. For the CDR3, the DNA is TGTGCCAGCAGGGCGACTTGGGGAGGGTACGAGCAGTACTTC.

The chain links TRBV5-3 to TRBJ2-7; 9 bases map to TRBD1. Being an ORF, TRBV5-3 has a function that is uncertain. V shed 3 bases and J 4 bases; nucleotides not matched to a gene: 14. This CDR3 contains 17 residues. The CDR3 nucleotides are TGTGCCAGAAGCTGTACCGGGACAGGGTATATGCGGTACGAGCAGTACTTC. Its protein product is CARSCTGTGYMRYEQYF.

J is TRBJ1-1 and V is TRBV6-6; no clear D gene. Germline assignment: CDR1 MNHNY and CDR2 SVGAGI (reference sequence). The CDR3 has 13 residues. Trimming stripped 5 bases from V and 11 bases from J, with 18 bases between. The CDR3 here is CASSPSGPLGAFF. DNA of the CDR3: TGTGCCAGCAGTCCTTCCGGGCCCCTCGGGGCTTTCTTT.

This clone has just one count. The rearrangement joins TRBV10-3 to TRBJ2-3, with 8 positions matching TRBD1. Trimming removed 6 bases from V and 0 bases from J; junction bases left unmatched: 2. This CDR3 is 14 amino acids long. Per germline, CDR1 ENHRY and CDR2 SYGVKD. DNA of the CDR3: TGTGCCATCAGGACAGGGGTTAGCACAGATACGCAGTATTTT. Translation gives CAIRTGVSTDTQYF.

This chain joins TRBV5-8 and TRBJ2-1; 7 positions agree with TRBD1. CDR1 and CDR2 from the germline V gene are SGHTS and YDEGEE. The CDR3 covers 15 residues. Unmatched junction bases numbered 12, after V lost 3 bases and J lost 9 bases. This CDR3 is CASSSRGSADPEQFF. CDR3 bases: TGTGCCAGCAGCTCCAGGGGGAGCGCCGACCCTGAGCAGTTCTTC.

V and J are TRBV10-2 and TRBJ2-1, with D possibly matching TRBD2 (5 bases). Trimming removed 9 bases from V and 3 bases from J, with 12 bases in between. Germline V lookup: CDR1 WSHSY, CDR2 SAAADI. This CDR3 spans 13 amino acids. This CDR3 reads CASRTRSYNEQFF. In DNA form, the CDR3 reads TGCGCCAGTAGGACTCGCAGCTACAATGAGCAGTTCTTC.

The chain couples TRBV5-6 to TRBJ1-1, with a possible D match to TRBD1 (5 bases). Trimming removed 2 bases from V and 2 bases from J, with 7 bases in between. The CDR3 totals 13 residues. Germline CDR1 SGHDT, CDR2 YYEEEE. The CDR3 is CASSLQENTEAFF. The DNA of the CDR3 is TGTGCCAGCAGCTTACAGGAAAACACTGAAGCTTTCTTT.

This clone was seen just once. The rearrangement links TRBV6-5 to TRBJ2-3; D is unresolved. The V end was cut by 4 bases, the J end by 2 bases, with 7 bases between. This CDR3 spans 13 amino acids. Germline lookup yields CDR1 MNHEY and CDR2 SVGAGI. CDR3 loop: CASSLGSTDTQYF. CDR3 coding DNA: TGTGCCAGCAGTTTGGGATCCACAGATACGCAGTATTTT.

The J gene is TRBJ2-7, the V gene TRBV11-2, with D possibly TRBD1 on 6 matching bases. V was pared by 5 bases and J by 3 bases, with 14 bases between. Per the germline V gene, CDR1 is SGHAT and CDR2 is FQNNGV. The CDR3 sequence is 14 residues long. CDR3 nucleotide sequence: TGTGCCAGCAGCCCCCTCGACAGGCTCTACGAGCAGTACTTC. As protein: CASSPLDRLYEQYF.

The rearrangement links TRBV30 to TRBJ1-5, with D uncertain. Trimming removed 1 base from V and 0 bases from J, with 10 bases in between. There are 15 residues in the CDR3. Looked up from germline, CDR1 is GTSNPN and CDR2 is SVGIG (reference sequence). CDR3 bases: TGTGCCTGGAGTGAAGGGCGATATAGCAATCAGCCCCAGCATTTT. Amino acids: CAWSEGRYSNQPQHF.

This clone was detected only once. DNA of the CDR3: TGTGCCAGCAGCTTAGTCCGAAGACATCCGAATGAAAAACTGTTTTTT. This sequence encodes CASSLVRRHPNEKLFF. V and J are TRBV7-9 and TRBJ1-4; D unresolved. V was cut by 1 base and J by 5 bases, with 14 bases left in between. Per the germline V gene, CDR1 is SEHNR and CDR2 is FQNEAQ (reference sequence). CDR3 length: 16 amino acids.